Sequencing of this T cell receptor beta chain was carried out in a study of memory CD4+ T cells and cytomegalovirus serostatus. Points from the study as a whole: Of roughly 180 reported CMV TCRbeta sequences, roughly 70 were found in memory CD4+ repertoires. The CMV-associated TCR signature appears largely within the CD4+ memory repertoire.

The CDR3 sequence is 14 residues long. Trimming removed 3 bases at V and 2 bases at J, with 8 bases between. Germline V gene data show CDR1 as SGHDN and CDR2 as FVKESK. Original handling: After removing out-of-frame reads, 2,204,828 distinct TCRbeta sequences remained. Sequenced by immunoSEQ multiplex PCR; TCRdb stores in-frame clones only, minus some. That table supplies the V and J calls and clone size; D and trimming were determined from the DNA. Among around 40,000 clones listed, roughly 77% were seen once. This clone is a singleton in its sample. No antigen is known for it. The sort gate was single viable CD3+CD4+CD8-CD45RO+ cells for memory CD4+ T cells. Serum IgG to CMV pp150, pp28, p38 and p52 defined serostatus.

This receptor was identified in an adult in good health and CMV-seronegative. This chain links TRBV14 with TRBJ1-3; no firm D call. Sequenced input: memory CD4+ T cells from blood. The CDR3: CASSHLGAGNTIYF. The CDR3 DNA reads TGTGCCAGCAGCCATTTAGGCGCTGGAAACACCATATATTTT.